The 26 T cell receptor beta chains listed next were all sequenced from one sample in a study of blood T cell repertoires in COVID-19 (dated by TCRdb to between 2020 and 2021). Library preparation used the immunoSEQ multiplex PCR assay. Imported from immuneACCESS, the table was reduced by TCRdb to in-frame sequences with V and J called. These copies leave out some clones; in studies compared against another copy, an unresolved V gene accounts for under half, and the cause of the remainder is not known. A total of 150,000 to 200,000 clones appear in this sample, roughly 87% of them only once. Clones ranked in the top ten supply around 7.8% of the sample. Material for sequencing was peripheral blood. Receptors originate from a woman aged 55-70 years with COVID-19, enrolled during active disease.

The chain combines TRBV5-1 with TRBJ2-3; a possible D gene is TRBD1 (6 bases). This CDR3 is built from 15 residues. Trimming removed 4 bases from V and 6 bases from J, with 18 bases in between. CDR1 and CDR2 from the germline V gene are SGHRS and YFSETQ. Written as DNA, the CDR3 is TGCGCCAGCAGCCTGCAGGACAGCGCCGCGGATACGCAGTATTTT. Amino acids: CASSLQDSAADTQYF.

J is TRBJ2-3 and V is TRBV7-3; D is possibly TRBD2 (6 bases). V dropped 1 base and J dropped 6 bases, with 11 bases sitting between them. The CDR3 extends over 14 amino acids. Germline assignment: CDR1 SGHTA and CDR2 FQGTGA. The CDR3 nucleotides read TGTGCCAGCAGCTTAAGTGGACGGGAGGATACGCAGTATTTT. This encodes CASSLSGREDTQYF.

The chain uses TRBV6-5 and TRBJ1-1, with a weak D call TRBD1 (6 bases). This CDR3 contains 15 residues. Germline loops: CDR1 MNHEY, CDR2 SVGAGI. Trimming removed 5 bases at V and 5 bases at J, with 18 bases between. The chain's CDR3 is CASSPSSQGRTEAFF. CDR3 DNA: TGTGCCAGCAGTCCTTCCTCGCAGGGGAGAACTGAAGCTTTCTTT.

This chain joins TRBV9 and TRBJ2-1; TRBD1 is a possible D gene (6 bases). There are 15 residues in the CDR3. Trimming removed 0 bases from V and 10 bases from J, with 17 bases in between. CDR1 is SGDLS and CDR2 is YYNGEE in the germline V gene. CDR3 residues: CASSVAPQGQWEQFF. CDR3 DNA sequence: TGTGCCAGCAGCGTAGCGCCACAGGGTCAGTGGGAGCAGTTCTTC. Looking up the rest from reference TRBV9 and TRBJ2-1 gives the full variable domain: DSGVTQTPKHLITATGQRVTLRCSPRSGDLSVYWYQQSLDQGLQFLIQYYNGEERAKGNILERFSAQQFPDLHSELNLSSLELGDSALYFCASSVAPQGQWEQFFGPGTRLTVL.

The chain is built from TRBV18 and TRBJ2-7; TRBD1 agrees at 10 bases. CDR1 is KGHSH and CDR2 is LQKENI in the germline V gene. Losses at the gene ends were 5 bases for V and 2 bases for J; bases not matched to a gene: 6. This CDR3 is built from 15 residues. CDR3 sequence reads: CASSMGTGVAYEQYF. CDR3 DNA sequence: TGTGCCAGCTCAATGGGGACAGGGGTGGCCTACGAGCAGTACTTC.

The gene calls are TRBV24-1 and TRBJ2-7; D may be TRBD1 (5 bases). The CDR3 consists of 12 residues. Trimming left V 12 bases short and J 4 bases short, with 15 bases between. The germline V gene has CDR1 KGHDR and CDR2 SFDVKD. This CDR3 reads CAARGDRYEQYF. The CDR3 DNA sequence: TGTGCCGCCCGAGGAGACAGATACGAGCAGTACTTC.

This chain connects TRBV5-1 to TRBJ1-4, with a possible D match to TRBD1 (6 bases). V shed 2 bases and J shed 6 bases, with 11 bases lying between them. The CDR3 runs 14 residues. Germline V gene data show CDR1 as SGHRS and CDR2 as YFSETQ. The CDR3 sequence: CASSLQPGDEKLFF. The CDR3 DNA follows: TGCGCCAGCAGCTTACAGCCAGGGGATGAAAAACTGTTTTTT.

This chain links TRBV6-5 with TRBJ1-6; the match to TRBD1 covers 9 bases. CDR1 is MNHEY and CDR2 is SVGAGI in the germline V gene. V shed 10 bases and J 9 bases; nucleotides not matched to a gene: 13. This CDR3 spans 15 amino acids. The CDR3 region is CAILRDRELSSPLHF. CDR3 DNA: TGTGCCATCCTCCGGGACAGGGAATTAAGTTCACCCCTCCACTTT.

This clone was seen more than once but under ten times. The CDR3 DNA is TGTGCCAGTAGTCTCACGGCCAGTACAGGGGGCCGCGAGCAGTACTTC. This translates into CASSLTASTGGREQYF. The chain joins TRBV19 to TRBJ2-7, with 9 bases matching TRBD1. Losses at the gene ends were 5 bases for V and 6 bases for J; bases not matched to a gene: 14. CDR1 LNHDA and CDR2 SQIVND come from the germline V gene (reference sequence). CDR3 length: 16 amino acids.

The gene calls are TRBV2 and TRBJ1-5; D gene uncertain. V shed 3 bases and J shed 5 bases, with 14 bases lying between them. Looked up from germline, CDR1 is SNHLY and CDR2 is FYNNEI. The CDR3 is made up of 15 amino acids. The CDR3 here is CASSEEGEGYQPQHF. The CDR3 DNA reads as TGTGCCAGCAGTGAGGAGGGTGAGGGTTATCAGCCCCAGCATTTT.

V usage is TRBV19 and J usage is TRBJ1-2; D remains unclear. The CDR3 is 12 amino acids. Germline assignment: CDR1 LNHDA and CDR2 SQIVND (reference sequence). Trimming took off 11 bases at V and 8 bases at J, with 18 bases between the two ends. The DNA of the CDR3 is TGTGCCTCCAACCAGGATTTGGGCGGCTACACCTTC. Its protein product is CASNQDLGGYTF. Full variable domain (missing parts from reference TRBV19 and TRBJ1-2): DGGITQSPKYLFRKEGQNVTLSCEQNLNHDAMYWYRQDPGQGLRLIYYSQIVNDFQKGDIAEGYSVSREKKESFPLTVTSAQKNPTAFYLCASNQDLGGYTFGSGTRLTVV.

The chain is built from TRBV6-5 and TRBJ2-2, with a weak D call TRBD2 (5 bases). Trimming removed 8 bases at V and 2 bases at J, with 12 bases between. The CDR3 loop spans 14 amino acids. CDR1 is MNHEY and CDR2 is SVGAGI in the germline V gene. This CDR3 is CASRREGNTGELFF. CDR3 nucleotides: TGTGCCAGCCGTAGAGAGGGTAACACCGGGGAGCTGTTTTTT.

The CDR3 nucleotides are TGTGCCAGCAGTCCCGGCAGGGCCTCTGGAAACACCATATATTTT. Translation gives CASSPGRASGNTIYF. The chain carries TRBV6-5 and TRBJ1-3, with D perhaps TRBD1 (5 bases). The CDR3 runs 15 residues. The V gene's germline CDR1 is MNHEY and CDR2 SVGAGI. V shed 5 bases and J shed 0 bases, with 11 bases lying between them.

This clone has a single count. This chain joins TRBV3-1 (or the pseudogene TRBV3-2) and TRBJ1-5, with unresolved D. V gave up 0 bases and J gave up 2 bases, with 11 bases separating them. This CDR3 comprises 16 residues. Per germline, CDR1 LGHDT and CDR2 YNNKEL (reference sequence). CDR3: CASSQDVSPGNQPQHF. Here the CDR3 DNA reads TGTGCCAGCAGCCAAGATGTGTCCCCGGGCAATCAGCCCCAGCATTTT.

This chain uses TRBV28 with TRBJ1-1; 7 bases are shared with TRBD1. The CDR3 extends over 15 amino acids. The J segment lost 0 bases and the V segment lost 10 bases, leaving 11 bases of the junction unmatched. Per germline, CDR1 MDHEN and CDR2 SYDVKM. CDR3 bases: TGTGCCATCAATGCTATGGGACAGTTGAACACTGAAGCTTTCTTT. Residues: CAINAMGQLNTEAFF. The full variable domain, in which reference TRBV28 and TRBJ1-1 provide the parts outside the CDR3, is DVKVTQSSRYLVKRTGEKVFLECVQDMDHENMFWYRQDPGLGLRLIYFSYDVKMKEKGDIPEGYSVSREKKERFSLILESASTNQTSMYLCAINAMGQLNTEAFFGQGTRLTVV.

The rearrangement uses TRBV18 and TRBJ2-7, with 7 nucleotides matching TRBD1. V lost 3 bases, J lost 4 bases, and 3 bases stayed unmatched. CDR1 is KGHSH and CDR2 is LQKENI in the germline V gene. The length of the CDR3 is 13 residues. The CDR3 reads CASSPGQTYEQYF. In nucleotides, the CDR3 is TGTGCCAGCTCACCGGGACAGACTTACGAGCAGTACTTC.

V usage is TRBV6-6 and J usage is TRBJ1-2; D might be TRBD1 (5 bases). The CDR3 contains 14 residues. Germline loops: CDR1 MNHNY, CDR2 SVGAGI (reference sequence). V was pared by 6 bases and J by 0 bases, with 11 bases between. CDR3 sequence (DNA): TGTGCCAGCAGGAGTCAGGGCGCTAACTATGGCTACACCTTC. Translated, it gives CASRSQGANYGYTF.

The V call is TRBV19, the J call TRBJ2-6, with D hard to call. V shed 2 bases and J shed 1 base, with 6 bases lying between them. This CDR3 is 15 amino acids long. CDR1 and CDR2 (germline): LNHDA, SQIVND (reference sequence). CDR3 in DNA: TGTGCCAGTAGTATAACCAGGTCTGGGGCCAACGTCCTGACTTTC. It translates to CASSITRSGANVLTF.

The rearrangement uses TRBV2 and TRBJ2-2; possible D gene TRBD1, 6 bases. Per the germline V gene, CDR1 is SNHLY and CDR2 is FYNNEI. The CDR3 is made up of 15 amino acids. The V end lost 6 bases, the J end lost 2 bases, and 13 bases lay between the germline ends. The DNA of the CDR3 is TGTGCCAGCAGATCCGACAGGCAAAACACCGGGGAGCTGTTTTTT. As protein: CASRSDRQNTGELFF.

This clone was seen only a few times. The CDR3 DNA sequence: TGTGCCAGCAGTGAATATGCTAGCGGGAGCGACCAGTTCTTC. Translating it yields CASSEYASGSDQFF. This rearrangement joins TRBV25-1 to TRBJ2-1, with 10 bases identical to TRBD2. This CDR3 has 14 residues. V gave up 0 bases and J gave up 13 bases; unmatched junction bases: 6. CDR1 is MGHDK and CDR2 is SYGVNS in the germline V gene.

The chain combines TRBV5-1 with TRBJ1-4; D is possibly TRBD1 (6 bases). Trimming took off 4 bases at V and 8 bases at J, with 18 bases between the two ends. The V gene's germline CDR1 is SGHRS and CDR2 YFSETQ. The CDR3 contains 15 residues. CDR3 in DNA: TGCGCCAGCAGCCCCCGGGGAGGGGGGGCGGAAAAACTGTTTTTT. The encoded protein is CASSPRGGGAEKLFF.

This clone was counted between two and nine times. This sequence joins TRBV6-2 or TRBV6-3 and TRBJ2-4; 9 bases map to TRBD1. The V and J ends lost 4 bases and 2 bases, in that order; junction bases with no gene match: 6. Germline values: CDR1 MNHEY, CDR2 SVGEGT. This CDR3 has 16 amino acids. CDR3 nucleotides: TGTGCCAGCAGTTCGAGACAGGGGGTTACCAAAAACATTCAGTACTTC. It encodes CASSSRQGVTKNIQYF.

This sequence joins TRBV18 and TRBJ2-7, with TRBD1 identical over 7 bases. The CDR3 length is 16 residues. Trimming removed 6 bases from V and 5 bases from J; junction bases left unmatched: 16. CDR1 and CDR2 (germline): KGHSH, LQKENI. The CDR3 DNA is TGTGCCAGCTCGTCACTTCCTCCGACAGGGCTCCACGAGCAGTACTTC. Translating gives CASSSLPPTGLHEQYF.

The chain uses TRBV5-1 and TRBJ2-1, with D possibly TRBD1 on 6 matching bases. Trimming took off 4 bases at V and 12 bases at J, with 17 bases between the two ends. The CDR3 is made up of 13 amino acids. The germline CDR1 and CDR2 sequences are SGHRS and YFSETQ. The CDR3 bases are TGCGCCAGCAGCCTGGATATGAGAGGGGGGCAGTTCTTC. Protein sequence: CASSLDMRGGQFF.

The rearrangement joins TRBV6-5 to TRBJ2-3; a weak D match, TRBD1 (6 bases). Germline V gene lookup returns CDR1 MNHEY and CDR2 SVGAGI. The CDR3 is 14 residues long. V lost 4 bases and J lost 6, with 14 bases in between. CDR3 sequence: CASSSSPGQDTQYF. The CDR3 DNA is TGTGCCAGCAGTTCCTCTCCTGGACAGGATACGCAGTATTTT.

In this sample, this clone turned up a few times. This sequence joins TRBV5-8 and TRBJ2-1, with 10 bases matching TRBD2. V lost 1 base and J lost 9; bases outside the gene matches: 4. The CDR3 loop spans 14 amino acids. Germline V gives CDR1 SGHTS, CDR2 YDEGEE. In DNA, the CDR3 is TGTGCCAGCAGCTTGTTGCTAGCGGGAGTTGAGCAGTTCTTC. As protein: CASSLLLAGVEQFF. The complete variable domain, with remaining parts taken from reference TRBV5-8 and TRBJ2-1, reads EAGVTQSPTHLIKTRGQQATLRCSPISGHTSVYWYQQALGLGLQFLLWYDEGEERNRGNFPPRFSGRQFPNYSSELNVNALELEDSALYLCASSLLLAGVEQFFGPGTRLTVL.